This T cell receptor beta chain came from a study of early T cells in non-severe SARS-CoV-2 infection. This clonotype was detected ten times or more. Its specificity is not known. Individual cDNA molecules each received unique molecular identifiers attached to them. In TCRdb, the 5' RACE reads were re-called with MiXCR into one record per CDR3 protein. The table shows 30,000 to 40,000 distinct CDR3 sequences, with roughly 7.1% occurring only once. Trimming took 5 bases from V and 2 from J; bases not matched to a gene: 11. The CDR3 consists of 17 residues. Germline-derived CDR1 and CDR2 are ENHRY and SYGVKD. Study-level points and caveats: Anti-spike CD8 specificities were favored by VDJdb matching, whose results missed private and CD4 specificities.

The sequence came from an adult who was a healthcare worker with PCR-confirmed SARS-CoV-2 infection or an uninfected control (not recorded which). This specimen was whole blood, taken at baseline. The rearrangement uses TRBV10-3 and TRBJ2-1, with 8 nucleotides matching TRBD2. The CDR3 sequence is CAISSGLSGRAYNEQFF. DNA of the CDR3: TGTGCCATCAGTTCTGGACTAAGCGGGAGAGCCTACAATGAGCAGTTCTTC.